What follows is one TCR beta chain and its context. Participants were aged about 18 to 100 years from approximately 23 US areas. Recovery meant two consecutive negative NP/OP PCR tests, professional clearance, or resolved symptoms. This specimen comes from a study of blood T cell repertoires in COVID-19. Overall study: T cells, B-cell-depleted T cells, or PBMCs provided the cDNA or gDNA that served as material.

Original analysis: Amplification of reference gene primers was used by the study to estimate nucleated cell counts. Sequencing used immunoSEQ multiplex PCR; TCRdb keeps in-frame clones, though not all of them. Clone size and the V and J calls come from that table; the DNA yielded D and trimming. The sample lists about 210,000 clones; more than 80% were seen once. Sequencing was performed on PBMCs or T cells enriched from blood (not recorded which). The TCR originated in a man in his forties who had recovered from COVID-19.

The CDR3 DNA reads TGTGCCAGCAGCTTAGGGACAGGGGGCCTCTATGGCTACACCTTC. Its translation is CASSLGTGGLYGYTF. The chain uses TRBV11-2 and TRBJ1-2; 11 bases align to TRBD1. Germline V gene lookup returns CDR1 SGHAT and CDR2 FQNNGV. CDR3 size: 15 residues. The trim removed 1 base at V and 4 bases at J, leaving 2 bases unmatched.